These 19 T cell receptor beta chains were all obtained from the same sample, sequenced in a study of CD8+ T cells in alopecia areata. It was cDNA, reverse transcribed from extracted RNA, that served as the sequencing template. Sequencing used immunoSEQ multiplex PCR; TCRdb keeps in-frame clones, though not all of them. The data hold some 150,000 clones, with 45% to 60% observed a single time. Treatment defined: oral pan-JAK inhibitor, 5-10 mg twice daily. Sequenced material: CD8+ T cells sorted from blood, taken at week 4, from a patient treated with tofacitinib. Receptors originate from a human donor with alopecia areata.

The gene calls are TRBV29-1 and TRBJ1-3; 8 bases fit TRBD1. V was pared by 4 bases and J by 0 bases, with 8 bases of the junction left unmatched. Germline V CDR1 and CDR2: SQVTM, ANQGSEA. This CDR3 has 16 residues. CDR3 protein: CSVVWTGKDSGNTIYF. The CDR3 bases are TGCAGCGTTGTCTGGACAGGGAAGGACTCTGGAAACACCATATATTTT.

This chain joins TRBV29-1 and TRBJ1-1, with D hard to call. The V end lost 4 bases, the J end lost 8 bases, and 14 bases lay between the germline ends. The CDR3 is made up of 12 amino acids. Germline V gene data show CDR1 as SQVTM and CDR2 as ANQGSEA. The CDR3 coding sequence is TGCAGCGTTGTAGGACCGGACGTGGAAGCTTTCTTT. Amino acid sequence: CSVVGPDVEAFF.

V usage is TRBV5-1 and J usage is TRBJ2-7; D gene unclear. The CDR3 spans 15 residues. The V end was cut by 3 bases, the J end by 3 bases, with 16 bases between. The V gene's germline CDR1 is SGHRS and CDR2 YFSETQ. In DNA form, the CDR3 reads TGCGCCAGCAGCTCGCATGACACCTTCGGCTACGAGCAGTACTTC. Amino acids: CASSSHDTFGYEQYF.

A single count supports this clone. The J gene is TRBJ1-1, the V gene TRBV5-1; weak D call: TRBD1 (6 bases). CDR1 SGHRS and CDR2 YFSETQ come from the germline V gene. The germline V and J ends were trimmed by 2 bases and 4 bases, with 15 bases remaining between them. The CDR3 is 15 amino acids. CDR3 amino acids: CASSLVSGESTEAFF. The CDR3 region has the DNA TGCGCCAGCAGCTTAGTTTCAGGGGAAAGCACTGAAGCTTTCTTT.

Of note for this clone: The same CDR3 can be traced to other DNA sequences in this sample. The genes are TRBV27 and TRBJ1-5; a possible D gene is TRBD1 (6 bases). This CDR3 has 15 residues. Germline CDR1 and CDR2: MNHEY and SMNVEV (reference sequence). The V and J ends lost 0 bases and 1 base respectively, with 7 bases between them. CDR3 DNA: TGTGCCAGCAGTTTATCTCAGGGGAGCAATCAGCCCCAGCATTTT. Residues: CASSLSQGSNQPQHF.

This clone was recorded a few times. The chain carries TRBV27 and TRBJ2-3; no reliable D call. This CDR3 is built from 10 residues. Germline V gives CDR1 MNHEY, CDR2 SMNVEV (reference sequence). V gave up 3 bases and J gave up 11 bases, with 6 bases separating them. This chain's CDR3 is CASSFPRQYF. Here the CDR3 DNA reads TGTGCCAGCAGTTTTCCGAGGCAGTATTTT.

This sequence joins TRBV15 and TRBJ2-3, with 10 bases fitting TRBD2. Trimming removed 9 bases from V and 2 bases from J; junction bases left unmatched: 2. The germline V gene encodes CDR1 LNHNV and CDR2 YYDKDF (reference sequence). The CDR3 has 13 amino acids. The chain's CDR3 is CATLAGNTDTQYF. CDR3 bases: TGTGCCACACTAGCGGGGAACACAGATACGCAGTATTTT.

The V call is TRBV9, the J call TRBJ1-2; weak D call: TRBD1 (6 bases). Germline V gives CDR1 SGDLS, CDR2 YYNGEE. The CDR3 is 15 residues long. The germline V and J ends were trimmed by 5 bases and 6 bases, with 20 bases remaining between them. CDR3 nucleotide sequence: TGTGCCAGCAGTGGCCGCGCCGAGGGGGGCCATGGCTACACCTTC. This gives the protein CASSGRAEGGHGYTF. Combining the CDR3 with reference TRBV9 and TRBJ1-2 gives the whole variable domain DSGVTQTPKHLITATGQRVTLRCSPRSGDLSVYWYQQSLDQGLQFLIQYYNGEERAKGNILERFSAQQFPDLHSELNLSSLELGDSALYFCASSGRAEGGHGYTFGSGTRLTVV.

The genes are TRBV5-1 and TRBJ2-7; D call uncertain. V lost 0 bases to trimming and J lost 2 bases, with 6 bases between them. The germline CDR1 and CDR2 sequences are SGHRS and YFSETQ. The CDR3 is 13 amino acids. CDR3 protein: CASSLGPPYEQYF. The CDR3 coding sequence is TGCGCCAGCAGCTTGGGGCCCCCCTACGAGCAGTACTTC.

The CDR3 region is CASSGAAYEQYF. The CDR3 coding sequence is TGTGCCAGCTCGGGAGCCGCCTACGAGCAGTACTTC. This sequence joins TRBV6-5 and TRBJ2-7; weak D call: TRBD2 (6 bases). The V end lost 8 bases, the J end lost 2 bases, and 10 bases lay between the germline ends. Germline V CDR1 and CDR2: MNHEY, SVGAGI. The CDR3 is made up of 12 amino acids.

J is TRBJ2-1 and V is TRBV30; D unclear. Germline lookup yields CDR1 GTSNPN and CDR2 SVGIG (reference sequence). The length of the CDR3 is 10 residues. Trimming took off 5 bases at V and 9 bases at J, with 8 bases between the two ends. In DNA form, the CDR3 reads TGTGCCTGGGAGGTGACTGAGCAGTTCTTC. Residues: CAWEVTEQFF.

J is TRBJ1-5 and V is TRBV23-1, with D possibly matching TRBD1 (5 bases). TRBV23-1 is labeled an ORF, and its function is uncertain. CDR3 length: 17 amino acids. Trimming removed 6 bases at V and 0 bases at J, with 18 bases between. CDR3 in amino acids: CASSSQSTGNSNQPQHF. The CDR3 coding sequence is TGCGCCAGCAGCTCCCAAAGCACAGGCAATAGCAATCAGCCCCAGCATTTT.

The CDR3 DNA reads as TGTGCCAGCAGCCTGGACTACAAGGCCCTCCACTTT. It encodes CASSLDYKALHF. This sequence joins TRBV7-6 and TRBJ1-6, with no clear D. The CDR3 runs 12 residues. V lost 5 bases and J lost 14, with 13 bases in between. Germline CDR1 reads SGHVS; CDR2 reads FNYEAQ. The full variable domain, in which reference TRBV7-6 and TRBJ1-6 provide the parts outside the CDR3, is GAGVSQSPRYKVTKRGQDVALRCDPISGHVSLYWYRQALGQGPEFLTYFNYEAQQDKSGLPNDRFSAERPEGSISTLTIQRTEQRDSAMYRCASSLDYKALHFGNGTRLTVT.

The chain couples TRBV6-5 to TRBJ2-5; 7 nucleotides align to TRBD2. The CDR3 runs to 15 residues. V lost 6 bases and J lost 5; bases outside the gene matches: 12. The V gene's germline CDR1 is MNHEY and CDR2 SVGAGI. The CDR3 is CASSQSGEGWETQYF. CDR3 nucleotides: TGTGCCAGCAGCCAGAGCGGGGAGGGATGGGAGACCCAGTACTTC.

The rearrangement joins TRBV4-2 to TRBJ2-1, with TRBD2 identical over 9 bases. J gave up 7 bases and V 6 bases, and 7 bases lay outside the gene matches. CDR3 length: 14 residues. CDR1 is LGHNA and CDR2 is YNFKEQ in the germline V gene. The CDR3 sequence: CASSYGLAMNEQFF. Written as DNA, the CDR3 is TGTGCCAGCAGTTACGGACTAGCGATGAATGAGCAGTTCTTC.

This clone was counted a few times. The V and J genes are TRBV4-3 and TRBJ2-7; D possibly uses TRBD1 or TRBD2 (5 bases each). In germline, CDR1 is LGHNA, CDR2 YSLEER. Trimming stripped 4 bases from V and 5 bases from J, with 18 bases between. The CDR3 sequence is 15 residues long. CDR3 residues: CASSPSFGGRNEQYF. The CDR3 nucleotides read TGCGCCAGCAGCCCGTCGTTTGGGGGTCGAAACGAGCAGTACTTC.

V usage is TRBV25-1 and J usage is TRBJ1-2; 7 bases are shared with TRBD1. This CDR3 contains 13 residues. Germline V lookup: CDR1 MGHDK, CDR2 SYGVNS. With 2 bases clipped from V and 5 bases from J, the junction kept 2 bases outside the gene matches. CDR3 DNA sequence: TGTGCCAGCAGTGAAGACAGGGAATATGGCTACACCTTC. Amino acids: CASSEDREYGYTF.

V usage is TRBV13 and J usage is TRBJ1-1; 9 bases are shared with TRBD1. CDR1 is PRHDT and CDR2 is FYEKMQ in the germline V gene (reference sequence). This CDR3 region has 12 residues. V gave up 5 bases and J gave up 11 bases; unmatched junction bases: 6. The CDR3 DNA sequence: TGTGCCAGCAGCCTGGACAGGGGAACGGCTTTCTTT. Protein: CASSLDRGTAFF.

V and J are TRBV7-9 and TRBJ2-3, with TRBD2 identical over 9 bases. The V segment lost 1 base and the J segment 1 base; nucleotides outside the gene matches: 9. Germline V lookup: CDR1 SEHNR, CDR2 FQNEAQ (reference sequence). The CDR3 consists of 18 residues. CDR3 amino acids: CASSLVPGLAPRTDTQYF. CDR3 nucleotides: TGTGCCAGCAGCTTAGTCCCGGGACTAGCTCCTCGCACAGATACGCAGTATTTT.